Described below is a single TCR beta chain sequence and its context. The sample comes from a study of cytomegalovirus exposure and HLA in healthy donors. The study ran its PCR with 60 Vbeta and 13 Jbeta primers. The repertoire was sequenced with immunoSEQ multiplex PCR; TCRdb's copy has only in-frame clones and lacks some. In the table there are about 270,000 clones, roughly 90% of which are singletons. V was clipped by 4 bases and J by 9 bases, with 19 bases between them. The CDR3 covers 15 residues. Germline CDR1 reads MNHEY; CDR2 reads SVGAGI. The chain is built from TRBV6-5 and TRBJ2-1, with a tentative D call TRBD2 (5 bases). The sample consisted of PBMCs. This receptor was obtained from a man aged 40-49 years in good health and CMV-seropositive. The CDR3 is CASSWMGRGSGEQFF. CDR3 in DNA: TGTGCCAGCAGTTGGATGGGGAGAGGTTCGGGTGAGCAGTTCTTC.